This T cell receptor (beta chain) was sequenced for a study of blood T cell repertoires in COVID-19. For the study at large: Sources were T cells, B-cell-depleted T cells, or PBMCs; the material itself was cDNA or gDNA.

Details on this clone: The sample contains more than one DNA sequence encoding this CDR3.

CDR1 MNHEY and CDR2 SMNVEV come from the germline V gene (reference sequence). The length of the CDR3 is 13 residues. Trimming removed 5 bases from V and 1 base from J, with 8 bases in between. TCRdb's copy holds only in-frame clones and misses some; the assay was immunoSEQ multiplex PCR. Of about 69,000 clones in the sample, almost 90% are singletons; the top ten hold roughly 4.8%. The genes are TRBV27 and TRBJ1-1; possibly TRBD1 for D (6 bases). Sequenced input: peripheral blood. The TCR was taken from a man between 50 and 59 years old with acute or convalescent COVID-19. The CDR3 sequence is CASSLGQNTEAFF. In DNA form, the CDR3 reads TGTGCCAGCAGTCTGGGACAGAACACTGAAGCTTTCTTT.